The source of this T cell receptor beta chain is a study of Ad26.COV2.S vaccination and SARS-CoV-2 variants. As regards this clone: Antigen unknown. The same CDR3 can be traced to other DNA sequences in this sample.

As to treatment: roughly 20 received Ad26.COV2.S at low or high dose, single or two shots; roughly 5 received placebo; per-sample allocation not given. Collection of the samples took place on day 63 after the first injection of vaccine or placebo. The study's findings and limits: Vaccinees and placebo recipients showed similar non-spike TCR breadth. Spike-specific TCR breadth ran higher among vaccine recipients than placebo recipients.

Trimming removed 0 bases from V and 2 bases from J, with 4 bases in between. Germline assignment: CDR1 LGHNA and CDR2 YSLEER. The CDR3 is made up of 13 amino acids. The assay was immunoSEQ multiplex PCR, and TCRdb's table has in-frame clones only and misses some. The profile covers 300,000 to 350,000 clones, with around 84% appearing a single time and 1.5% to 2.5% taken by the ten largest. The sequencing here drew on peripheral blood, taken in a trial of Ad26.COV2.S vaccine versus placebo. The chain links TRBV4-3 to TRBJ1-2; D unclear. This TCR derives from a person between 18 and 65 years old who received the Ad26.COV2.S COVID-19 vaccine or a placebo. The CDR3 coding sequence is TGCGCCAGCAGCCAAGATAGAAACTATGGCTACACCTTC. It specifies CASSQDRNYGYTF.